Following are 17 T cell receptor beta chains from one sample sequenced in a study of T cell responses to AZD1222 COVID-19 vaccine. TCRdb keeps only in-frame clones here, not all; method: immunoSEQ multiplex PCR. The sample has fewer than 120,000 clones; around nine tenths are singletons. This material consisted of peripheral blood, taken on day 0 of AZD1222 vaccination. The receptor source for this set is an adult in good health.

For the CDR3, the DNA is TGTGCCAGCAGTTTATGGGTACCAGGGTCTGAAGCTTTCTTT. Its translation is CASSLWVPGSEAFF. This chain joins TRBV28 and TRBJ1-1; maybe TRBD1 (5 bases). The CDR3 contains 14 residues. Germline values: CDR1 MDHEN, CDR2 SYDVKM. Trimming shortened V by 0 bases and J by 6 bases, and 11 bases separated the two germline ends. Full variable domain (remainder filled in from reference TRBV28 and TRBJ1-1): DVKVTQSSRYLVKRTGEKVFLECVQDMDHENMFWYRQDPGLGLRLIYFSYDVKMKEKGDIPEGYSVSREKKERFSLILESASTNQTSMYLCASSLWVPGSEAFFGQGTRLTVV.

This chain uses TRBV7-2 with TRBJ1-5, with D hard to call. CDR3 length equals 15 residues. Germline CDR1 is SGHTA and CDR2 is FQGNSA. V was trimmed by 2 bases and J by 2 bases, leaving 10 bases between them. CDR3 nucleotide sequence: TGTGCCAGCAGCTTATGGTGGGAGGGCAATCAGCCCCAGCATTTT. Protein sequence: CASSLWWEGNQPQHF.

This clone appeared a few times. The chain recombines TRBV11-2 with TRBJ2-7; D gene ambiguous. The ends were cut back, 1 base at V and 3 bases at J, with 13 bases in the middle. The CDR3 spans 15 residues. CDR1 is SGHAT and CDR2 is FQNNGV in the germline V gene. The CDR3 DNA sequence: TGTGCCAGCAGCTTAGCCGGCTACGAGTACTACGAGCAGTACTTC. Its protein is CASSLAGYEYYEQYF.

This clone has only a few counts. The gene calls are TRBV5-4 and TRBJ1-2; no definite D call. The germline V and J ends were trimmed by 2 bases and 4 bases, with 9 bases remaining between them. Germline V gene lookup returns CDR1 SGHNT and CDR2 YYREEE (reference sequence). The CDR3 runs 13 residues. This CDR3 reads CASSLPPAYGYTF. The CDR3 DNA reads TGTGCCAGCAGCTTACCGCCCGCCTATGGCTACACCTTC.

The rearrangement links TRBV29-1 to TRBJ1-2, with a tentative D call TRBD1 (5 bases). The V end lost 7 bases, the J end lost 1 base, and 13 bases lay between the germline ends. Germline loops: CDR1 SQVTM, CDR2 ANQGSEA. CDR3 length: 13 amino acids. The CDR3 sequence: CSAWGGLNYGYTF. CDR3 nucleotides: TGCAGCGCCTGGGGCGGCCTTAACTATGGCTACACCTTC.

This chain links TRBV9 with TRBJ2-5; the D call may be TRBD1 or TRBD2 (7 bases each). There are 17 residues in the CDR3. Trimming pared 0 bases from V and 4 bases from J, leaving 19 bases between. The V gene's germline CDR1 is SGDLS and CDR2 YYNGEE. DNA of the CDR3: TGTGCCAGCAGCGTAGGATGGGCAGGGGGAGGGCGAGAGACCCAGTACTTC. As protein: CASSVGWAGGGRETQYF.

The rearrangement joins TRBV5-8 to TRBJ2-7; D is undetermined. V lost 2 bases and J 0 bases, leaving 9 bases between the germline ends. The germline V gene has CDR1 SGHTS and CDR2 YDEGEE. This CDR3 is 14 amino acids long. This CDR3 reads CASSFDWSSYEQYF. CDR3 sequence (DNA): TGTGCCAGCAGCTTCGATTGGAGCTCCTACGAGCAGTACTTC.

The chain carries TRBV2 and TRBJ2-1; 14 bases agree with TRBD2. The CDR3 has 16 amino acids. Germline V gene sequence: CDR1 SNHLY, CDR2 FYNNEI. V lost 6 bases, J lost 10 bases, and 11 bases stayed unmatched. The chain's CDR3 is CASSSRLAGGLGEQFF. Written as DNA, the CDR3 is TGTGCCAGCAGCAGCCGACTAGCGGGGGGGCTAGGGGAGCAGTTCTTC.

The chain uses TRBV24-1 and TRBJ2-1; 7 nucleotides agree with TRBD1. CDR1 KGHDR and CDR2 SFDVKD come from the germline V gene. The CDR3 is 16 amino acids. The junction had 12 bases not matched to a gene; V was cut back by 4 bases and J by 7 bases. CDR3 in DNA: TGTGCCACCAGTGACGTTTTTGAGGGGGCCGGGAATGAGCAGTTCTTC. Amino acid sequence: CATSDVFEGAGNEQFF.

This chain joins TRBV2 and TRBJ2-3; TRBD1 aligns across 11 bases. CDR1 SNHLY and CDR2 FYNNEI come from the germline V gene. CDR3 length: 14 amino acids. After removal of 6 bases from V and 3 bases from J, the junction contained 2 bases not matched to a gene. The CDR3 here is CASSRDRGTDTQYF. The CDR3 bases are TGTGCCAGCAGCCGGGACAGGGGGACAGATACGCAGTATTTT.

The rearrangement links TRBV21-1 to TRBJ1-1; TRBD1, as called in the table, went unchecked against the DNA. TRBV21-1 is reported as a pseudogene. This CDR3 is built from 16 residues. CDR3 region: CASSALQGARSTEAFF. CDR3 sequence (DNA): TGTGCCAGCAGCGCACTACAGGGGGCGCGATCCACTGAAGCTTTCTTT.

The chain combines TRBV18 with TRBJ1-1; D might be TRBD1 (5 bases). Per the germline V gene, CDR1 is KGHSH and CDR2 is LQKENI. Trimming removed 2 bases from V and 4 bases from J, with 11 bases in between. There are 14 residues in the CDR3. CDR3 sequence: CASSPGTRATEAFF. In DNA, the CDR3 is TGTGCCAGCTCACCAGGGACTCGGGCCACTGAAGCTTTCTTT.

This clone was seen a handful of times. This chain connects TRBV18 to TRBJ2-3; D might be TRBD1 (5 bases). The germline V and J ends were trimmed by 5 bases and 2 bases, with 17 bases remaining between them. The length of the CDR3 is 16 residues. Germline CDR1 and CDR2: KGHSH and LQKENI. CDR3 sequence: CASSLSPRTNTDTQYF. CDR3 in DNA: TGTGCCAGCTCATTATCCCCCAGGACAAACACAGATACGCAGTATTTT.

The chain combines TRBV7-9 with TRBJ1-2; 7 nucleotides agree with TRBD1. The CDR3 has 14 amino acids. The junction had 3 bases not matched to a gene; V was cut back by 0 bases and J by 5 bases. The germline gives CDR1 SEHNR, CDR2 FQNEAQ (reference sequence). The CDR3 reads CASSLADRRYGYTF. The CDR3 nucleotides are TGTGCCAGCAGCTTAGCGGACAGGCGGTATGGCTACACCTTC.

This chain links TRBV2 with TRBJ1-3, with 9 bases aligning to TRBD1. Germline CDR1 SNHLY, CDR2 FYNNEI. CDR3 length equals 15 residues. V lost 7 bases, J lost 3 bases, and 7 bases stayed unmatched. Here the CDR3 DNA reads TGTGCCAGCACTACAGGGGGCAATATTGGAAACACCATATATTTT. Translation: CASTTGGNIGNTIYF.

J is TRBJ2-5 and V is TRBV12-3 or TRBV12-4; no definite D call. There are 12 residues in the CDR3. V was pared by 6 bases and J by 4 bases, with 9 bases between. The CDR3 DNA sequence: TGTGCCAGCAGACGGACGGCAGAGACCCAGTACTTC. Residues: CASRRTAETQYF.

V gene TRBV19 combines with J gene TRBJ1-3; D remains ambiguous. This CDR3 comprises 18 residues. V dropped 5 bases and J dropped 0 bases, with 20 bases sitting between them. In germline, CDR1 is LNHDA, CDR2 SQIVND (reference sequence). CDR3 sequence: CASSLQPRFTASGNTIYF. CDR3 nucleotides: TGTGCCAGTAGTCTCCAGCCTAGGTTTACGGCCTCTGGAAACACCATATATTTT.